Reported below is one TCR beta chain. In the original processing: Estimates of nucleated cell counts were drawn from the amplification of reference gene primers. Sequencing was performed with immunoSEQ multiplex PCR; in TCRdb, only in-frame clones are kept and a portion is missing. The V and J calls and clone size come from that table; D and trimming were worked out from the DNA. Of about 240,000 clones listed, 80% to 90% are singletons. These data belong to a study of blood T cell repertoires in COVID-19. Whole-study context: Acute and convalescent COVID-19 samples came from the United States, Italy and Spain. From T cells, B-cell-depleted T cells, or PBMCs came the material, which was cDNA or gDNA.

Germline V gives CDR1 SGHNT, CDR2 YYREEE (reference sequence). The V segment lost 4 bases and the J segment 5 bases; nucleotides outside the gene matches: 9. The CDR3 is 15 residues long. The sequenced material came from peripheral blood. This TCR was sampled from a man in his fifties or sixties with acute or convalescent COVID-19. The chain links TRBV5-4 to TRBJ1-2, with 9 bases that match TRBD1. CDR3 region: CASSQGQGRSYGYTF. CDR3 sequence (DNA): TGTGCCAGCAGCCAAGGACAGGGGAGGAGTTATGGCTACACCTTC. The variable domain in full, completed from reference TRBV5-4 and TRBJ1-2, reads ETGVTQSPTHLIKTRGQQVTLRCSSQSGHNTVSWYQQALGQGPQFIFQYYREEENGRGNFPPRFSGLQFPNYSSELNVNALELDDSALYLCASSQGQGRSYGYTFGSGTRLTVV.